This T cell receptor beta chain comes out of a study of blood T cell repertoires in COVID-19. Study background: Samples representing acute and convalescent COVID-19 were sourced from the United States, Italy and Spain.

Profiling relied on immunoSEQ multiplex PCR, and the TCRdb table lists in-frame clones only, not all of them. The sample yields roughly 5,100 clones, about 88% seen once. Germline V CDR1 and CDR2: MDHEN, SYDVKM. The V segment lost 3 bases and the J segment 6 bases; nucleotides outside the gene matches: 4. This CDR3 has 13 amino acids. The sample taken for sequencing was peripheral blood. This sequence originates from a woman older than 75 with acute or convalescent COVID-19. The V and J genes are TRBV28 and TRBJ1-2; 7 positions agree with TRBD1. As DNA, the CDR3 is TGTGCCAGCAGTTTCGACAGGGCCCATGGCTACACCTTC. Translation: CASSFDRAHGYTF.